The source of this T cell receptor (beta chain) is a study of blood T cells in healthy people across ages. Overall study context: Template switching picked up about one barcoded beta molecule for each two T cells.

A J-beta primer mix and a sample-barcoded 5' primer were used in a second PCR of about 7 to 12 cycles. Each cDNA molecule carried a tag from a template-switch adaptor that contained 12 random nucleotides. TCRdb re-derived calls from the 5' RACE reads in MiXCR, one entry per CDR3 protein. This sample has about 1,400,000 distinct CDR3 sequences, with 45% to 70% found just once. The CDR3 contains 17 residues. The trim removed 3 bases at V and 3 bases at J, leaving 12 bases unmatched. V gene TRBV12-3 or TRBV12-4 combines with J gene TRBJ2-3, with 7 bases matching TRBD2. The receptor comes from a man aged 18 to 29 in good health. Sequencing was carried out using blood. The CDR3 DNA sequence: TGTGCCAGCAGTTTTTACCAGCGGGACCCAGGTACAGATACGCAGTATTTT. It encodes CASSFYQRDPGTDTQYF.